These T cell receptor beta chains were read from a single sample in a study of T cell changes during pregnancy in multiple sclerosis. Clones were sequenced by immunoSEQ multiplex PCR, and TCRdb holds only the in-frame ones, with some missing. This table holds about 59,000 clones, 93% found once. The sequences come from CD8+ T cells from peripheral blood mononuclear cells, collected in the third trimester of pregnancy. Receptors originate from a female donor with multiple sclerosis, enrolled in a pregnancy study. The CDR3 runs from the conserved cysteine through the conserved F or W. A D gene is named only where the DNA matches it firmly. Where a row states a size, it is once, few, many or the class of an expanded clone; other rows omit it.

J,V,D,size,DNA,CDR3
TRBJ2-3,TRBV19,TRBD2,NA,TGTGCCAGTAGTGCGGGCCTAGCGGCACGCACAGATACGCAGTATTTT,CASSAGLAARTDTQYF
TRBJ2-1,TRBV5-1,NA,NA,TGCGCCAGCAGCTTAACGAGCTCCTACAATGAGCAGTTCTTC,CASSLTSSYNEQFF
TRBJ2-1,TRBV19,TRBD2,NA,TGTGCCAGTAGTGTAGGACTAGTCTACAATGAGCAGTTCTTC,CASSVGLVYNEQFF
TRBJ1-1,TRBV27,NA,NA,TGTGCCAGCAGTCCACTCCAGGGTCTTGAGAACACTGAAGCTTTCTTT,CASSPLQGLENTEAFF
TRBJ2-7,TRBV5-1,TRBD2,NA,TGCGCCAGCAGCGCGGGGGACTGGACGAGCGACGAGCAGTACTTC,CASSAGDWTSDEQYF
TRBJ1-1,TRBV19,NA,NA,TGTGCCAGTAGAGCAGGGATGAACACTGAAGCTTTCTTT,CASRAGMNTEAFF
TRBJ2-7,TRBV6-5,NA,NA,TGTGCCAGCAGCCCGGTTTCAGGGATCTCCTACGAGCAGTACTTC,CASSPVSGISYEQYF
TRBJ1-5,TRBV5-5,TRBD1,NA,TGTGCCAGCAGCTTGCGGCCCTGGGACAGGACTAATCAGCCCCAGCATTTT,CASSLRPWDRTNQPQHF
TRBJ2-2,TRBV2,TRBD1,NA,TGTGCCAGCAGGAGGACAGGGGGCGACACCGGGGAGCTGTTTTTT,CASRRTGGDTGELFF
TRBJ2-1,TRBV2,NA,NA,TGTGCCAGCAGCGGAGGGAATGAGCAGTTCTTC,CASSGGNEQFF
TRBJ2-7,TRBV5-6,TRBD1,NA,TGTGCCAGCAGCTTGCTGGACAGGGGGGATTACGAGCAGTACTTC,CASSLLDRGDYEQYF
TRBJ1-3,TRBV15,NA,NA,TGTGCCACCAGCACTCAGGCTGGAAACACCATATATTTT,CATSTQAGNTIYF
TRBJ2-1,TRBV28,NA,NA,TGTGCCAGCAGTTTTCGGGATAGCAATGAGCAGTTCTTC,CASSFRDSNEQFF
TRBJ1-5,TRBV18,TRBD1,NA,TGTGCCAGCTCACAGGACAGGGCTAATCAGCCCCAGCATTTT,CASSQDRANQPQHF
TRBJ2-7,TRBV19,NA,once,TGTGCCAGTAGCCAGGGGACAACCTACGAGCAGTACTTC,CASSQGTTYEQYF
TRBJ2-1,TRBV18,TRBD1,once,TGTGCCAGCTCACCGAGACAGGGTACGAATGAGCAGTTCTTC,CASSPRQGTNEQFF
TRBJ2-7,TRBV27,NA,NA,TGTGCCAGCAGCCCGACAGTAGCCTACGAGCAGTACTTC,CASSPTVAYEQYF
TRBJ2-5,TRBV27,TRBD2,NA,TGTGCCAGCAGTCATCAAAGCGGGAGGGCCATCCAGACCCAGTACTTC,CASSHQSGRAIQTQYF
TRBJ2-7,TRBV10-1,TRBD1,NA,TGCGCCAGCTCTGCGGGGACAGGGGGCCACGAGCAGTACTTC,CASSAGTGGHEQYF
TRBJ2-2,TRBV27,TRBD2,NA,TGTGCCAGCAGTTCCCCCCGGGTAGCGGGGGCCACCGGGGAGCTGTTTTTT,CASSSPRVAGATGELFF
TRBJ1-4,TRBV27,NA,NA,TGTGCCAGCAGTCCCAGTGCAACTAATGAAAAACTGTTTTTT,CASSPSATNEKLFF
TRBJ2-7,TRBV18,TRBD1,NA,TGTGCCAGCTCTCACCTGGAGACAGGGGAGTCAACCTACGAGCAGTACTTC,CASSHLETGESTYEQYF
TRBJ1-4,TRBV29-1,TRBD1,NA,TGCAGCGTTGAAGAGGGGACAGGACCACTGTTTTTT,CSVEEGTGPLFF
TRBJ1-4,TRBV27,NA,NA,TGTGCCACCGCGACAGGTTTTAATGAAAAACTGTTTTTT,CATATGFNEKLFF
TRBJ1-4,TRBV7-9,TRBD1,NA,TGTGCCAGCAGCTCCCCTGACAGGGGATTAGAAAAACTGTTTTTT,CASSSPDRGLEKLFF
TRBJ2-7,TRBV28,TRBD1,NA,TGTGCCAGCAGTCTGGGGACAGGGGGGGGGAGGTACGAGCAGTACTTC,CASSLGTGGGRYEQYF
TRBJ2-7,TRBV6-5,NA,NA,TGTGCCAGCGCCACGGGATTCTCCTACGAGCAGTACTTC,CASATGFSYEQYF
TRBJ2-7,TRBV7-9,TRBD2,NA,TGTGCCAGCAGCCCCCGACTAGCGGGCCCCTACGAGCAGTACTTC,CASSPRLAGPYEQYF
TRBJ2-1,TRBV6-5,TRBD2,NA,TGTGCCAGCAGTTACTGGGGCGGGAGCTCCTACAATGAGCAGTTCTTC,CASSYWGGSSYNEQFF
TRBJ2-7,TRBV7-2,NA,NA,TGTGCCAGCAATCCCGGGGTTAACTACGAGCAGTACTTC,CASNPGVNYEQYF
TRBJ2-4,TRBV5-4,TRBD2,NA,TGTGCCAGCAGCAAGGGACTAGCGGGAGGATTCGGTGGGGACATTCAGTACTTC,CASSKGLAGGFGGDIQYF
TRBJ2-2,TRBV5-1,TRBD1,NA,TGCGCCAGCAGGGACAGGGGGTGGACCGGGGAGCTGTTTTTT,CASRDRGWTGELFF
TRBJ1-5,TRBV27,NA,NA,TGTGCCAGCAGTTTAGGAGAAAATCAGCCCCAGCATTTT,CASSLGENQPQHF
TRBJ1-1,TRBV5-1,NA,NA,TGCGCCAGCAGCTTGGCGGGGGTAGGAGCTTTCTTT,CASSLAGVGAFF
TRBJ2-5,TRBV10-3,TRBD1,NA,TGTGCCACCCGGGACAGTCAAGAGACCCAGTACTTC,CATRDSQETQYF
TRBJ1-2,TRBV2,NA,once,TGTGCCAGGGCAGAGGACTACACCTTC,CARAEDYTF
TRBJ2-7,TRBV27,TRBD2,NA,TGTGCCAGCACCTGGGGGCTAGCGGGAGTCTACGAGCAGTACTTC,CASTWGLAGVYEQYF